This TCR beta chain was profiled in a study of blood T cells in healthy people across ages. Background on the study: Capture by template switching was about one barcoded beta molecule per two T cells.

As to this clonotype: What it binds is not known.

Combining a sample-barcoded 5' primer with a J-beta primer mix, a second PCR ran for 7 to 11 cycles. MiXCR, run by TCRdb on the 5' RACE reads, gives a single entry per CDR3 protein. The sample lists 1.5 million to 2 million distinct CDR3 sequences; 40% to 55% were seen once. Study results and caveats: Conclusively comparing naive with antigen-experienced cells was impossible with unsorted PBMCs.

Healthy individuals of Caucasian origin from Russia, aged about 6 to 100, served as donors. Input material: blood. The source of this sequence is a woman aged 40 to 50 in good health.

The CDR3 protein is CSARPQATSTDTQYF. The DNA for the CDR3 is TGCAGTGCTAGACCCCAGGCTACTAGCACAGATACGCAGTATTTT. The chain uses TRBV20-1 and TRBJ2-3; D gene unclear. Trimming left V 2 bases short and J 0 bases short, with 12 bases between. In germline, CDR1 is DFQATT, CDR2 SNEGSKA (reference sequence). The CDR3 has 15 amino acids.